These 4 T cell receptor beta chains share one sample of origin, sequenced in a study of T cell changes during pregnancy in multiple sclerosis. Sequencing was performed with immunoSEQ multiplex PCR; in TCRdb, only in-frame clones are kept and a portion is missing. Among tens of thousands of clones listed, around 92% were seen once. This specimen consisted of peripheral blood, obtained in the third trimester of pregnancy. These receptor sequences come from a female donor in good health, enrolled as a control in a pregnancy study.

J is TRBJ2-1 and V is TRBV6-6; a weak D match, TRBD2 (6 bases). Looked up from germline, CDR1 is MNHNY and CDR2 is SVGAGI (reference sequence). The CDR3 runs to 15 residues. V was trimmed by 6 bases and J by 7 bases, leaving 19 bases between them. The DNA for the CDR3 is TGTGCCAGCAGCAATGCGGGACGACCGGGGAATGAGCAGTTCTTC. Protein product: CASSNAGRPGNEQFF.

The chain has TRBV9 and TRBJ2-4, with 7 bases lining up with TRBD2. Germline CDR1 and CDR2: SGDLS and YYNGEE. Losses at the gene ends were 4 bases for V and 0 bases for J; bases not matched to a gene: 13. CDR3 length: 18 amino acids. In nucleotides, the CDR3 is TGTGCCAGCAGCCCCCGGGGGGATAGCAGTCTAGCCAAAAACATTCAGTACTTC. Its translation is CASSPRGDSSLAKNIQYF. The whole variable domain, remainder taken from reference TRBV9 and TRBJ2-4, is DSGVTQTPKHLITATGQRVTLRCSPRSGDLSVYWYQQSLDQGLQFLIQYYNGEERAKGNILERFSAQQFPDLHSELNLSSLELGDSALYFCASSPRGDSSLAKNIQYFGAGTRLSVL.

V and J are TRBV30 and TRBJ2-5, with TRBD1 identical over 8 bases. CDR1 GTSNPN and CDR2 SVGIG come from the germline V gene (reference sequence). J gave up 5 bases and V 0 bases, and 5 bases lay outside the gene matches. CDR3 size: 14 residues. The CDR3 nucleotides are TGTGCCTGGAGTGTTAGGACAGGGTGGGAGACCCAGTACTTC. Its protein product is CAWSVRTGWETQYF.

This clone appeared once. For the CDR3, the DNA is TGTGCCAGCAGCGTTATTCCTGGGGCCAACGTCCTGACTTTC. Translation: CASSVIPGANVLTF. The chain carries TRBV9 and TRBJ2-6; D is uncertain. The V gene's germline CDR1 is SGDLS and CDR2 YYNGEE. Trimming took 2 bases from V and 2 from J, leaving 5 bases between them. The CDR3 contains 14 residues.